A single sample is the source of the 2 T cell receptor beta chains below, sequenced in a study of shared clonotypes between healthy human individuals. Here immunoSEQ multiplex PCR was the method, and the copy in TCRdb shows in-frame clones only, minus some. In the table there are about 470,000 clones, about four fifths of which are singletons. Sample: PBMCs. The source is a woman aged 40 to 49 in good health. Some clones in this sample may be carry-over from other donors' samples.

This chain joins TRBV28 and TRBJ2-2; 8 nucleotides line up with TRBD1. Germline V gene data show CDR1 as MDHEN and CDR2 as SYDVKM. The trim removed 2 bases at V and 7 bases at J, leaving 12 bases unmatched. The CDR3 is made up of 17 amino acids. The CDR3 DNA sequence: TGTGCCAGCAGTTTAGCGGGGCAGGGGGCTAACGGCGGGGAGCTGTTTTTT. Translation gives CASSLAGQGANGGELFF.

This clone appeared a single time. The chain combines TRBV27 with TRBJ2-7; tentatively, D is TRBD2 (6 bases). CDR3 length equals 12 residues. The V end lost 8 bases, the J end lost 4 bases, and 12 bases lay between the germline ends. The germline gives CDR1 MNHEY, CDR2 SMNVEV (reference sequence). CDR3 amino acids: CASRDFDYEQYF. The CDR3 coding sequence is TGTGCCAGCCGGGACTTTGATTACGAGCAGTACTTC.